One and the same sample provided the 6 T cell receptor beta chains below, sequenced in a study of shared clonotypes between healthy human individuals. The protocol was immunoSEQ multiplex PCR, while the TCRdb copy is restricted to in-frame clones and leaves out a portion. The sample has some 200,000 clones, around 63% seen once. The specimen was memory CD4+ T cells sorted from blood. The subset is: CD45RA-negative fraction. The receptors stem from a man under 40 in good health.

The chain uses TRBV29-1 and TRBJ2-1; D unclear. V shed 6 bases and J shed 4 bases, with 4 bases lying between them. The CDR3 is 10 amino acids. Germline V gene sequence: CDR1 SQVTM, CDR2 ANQGSEA. CDR3 in DNA: TGCAGCGTGATGTACAATGAGCAGTTCTTC. Amino acid sequence: CSVMYNEQFF.

The gene calls are TRBV18 and TRBJ1-1; D possibly corresponds to TRBD1 (6 bases). Germline V gene data show CDR1 as KGHSH and CDR2 as LQKENI. Trimming cost V 3 bases and J 2 bases, with 13 bases left between them. CDR3 length equals 15 residues. The CDR3 DNA sequence: TGTGCCAGCTCACCGATCCGGGGGGCTAACACTGAAGCTTTCTTT. Its protein product is CASSPIRGANTEAFF.

The chain has TRBV18 and TRBJ1-2, with D maybe TRBD1 (5 bases). V lost 4 bases, J lost 4 bases, and 13 bases lay in between. Germline V gene sequence: CDR1 KGHSH, CDR2 LQKENI. CDR3 length: 14 amino acids. The chain's CDR3 is CASSLDRTSYGYTF. CDR3 DNA sequence: TGTGCCAGCTCACTCGATCGGACATCCTATGGCTACACCTTC.

The chain has TRBV9 and TRBJ1-5; D not resolved. The length of the CDR3 is 15 residues. Per the germline V gene, CDR1 is SGDLS and CDR2 is YYNGEE. V shed 3 bases and J shed 5 bases, with 15 bases lying between them. The CDR3 loop is CASSATPRTDQPQHF. CDR3 nucleotide sequence: TGTGCCAGCAGCGCGACCCCCAGGACGGATCAGCCCCAGCATTTT.

The rearrangement uses TRBV5-1 and TRBJ1-1; D call uncertain. In germline, CDR1 is SGHRS, CDR2 YFSETQ. The V end lost 2 bases, the J end lost 0 bases, and 5 bases lay between the germline ends. This CDR3 has 13 amino acids. The CDR3 loop reads CASSLTMNTEAFF. CDR3 bases: TGCGCCAGCAGCTTAACAATGAACACTGAAGCTTTCTTT.

This clone was observed a few times. The chain carries TRBV6-1 and TRBJ2-7; D is ambiguous. V lost 4 bases to trimming and J lost 6 bases, with 19 bases between them. This CDR3 has 15 amino acids. Per the germline V gene, CDR1 is MNHNS and CDR2 is SASEGT. The CDR3 protein is CASSGLAHKTIEQYF. CDR3 in DNA: TGTGCCAGCAGTGGGTTAGCCCACAAGACGATCGAGCAGTACTTC.